This T cell receptor beta chain stems from a study of PD-1 blockade in classical Hodgkin lymphoma. The data were produced by immunoSEQ multiplex PCR, yet TCRdb's version contains in-frame clones alone and is incomplete. This table holds about 20,000 clones, about three quarters found once. The time point here: cycle 4 day 1 (C4D1), after five to seven weeks of nivolumab. Each and every patient relapsed after autologous stem cell transplantation, and patients got differing brentuximab vedotin exposure. This CDR3 is 15 amino acids long. Trimming took off 7 bases at V and 5 bases at J, with 18 bases between the two ends. Germline CDR1 is MDHEN and CDR2 is SYDVKM.

The TCR was taken from a human donor with classical Hodgkin lymphoma. Specimen: peripheral blood mononuclear cells (PBMCs), collected before the fourth cycle of nivolumab. This chain connects TRBV28 to TRBJ1-5, with D unresolved. DNA of the CDR3: TGTGCCAGCACCTTTTCGGGAGGGCAGTATCAGCCCCAGCATTTT. This sequence encodes CASTFSGGQYQPQHF.